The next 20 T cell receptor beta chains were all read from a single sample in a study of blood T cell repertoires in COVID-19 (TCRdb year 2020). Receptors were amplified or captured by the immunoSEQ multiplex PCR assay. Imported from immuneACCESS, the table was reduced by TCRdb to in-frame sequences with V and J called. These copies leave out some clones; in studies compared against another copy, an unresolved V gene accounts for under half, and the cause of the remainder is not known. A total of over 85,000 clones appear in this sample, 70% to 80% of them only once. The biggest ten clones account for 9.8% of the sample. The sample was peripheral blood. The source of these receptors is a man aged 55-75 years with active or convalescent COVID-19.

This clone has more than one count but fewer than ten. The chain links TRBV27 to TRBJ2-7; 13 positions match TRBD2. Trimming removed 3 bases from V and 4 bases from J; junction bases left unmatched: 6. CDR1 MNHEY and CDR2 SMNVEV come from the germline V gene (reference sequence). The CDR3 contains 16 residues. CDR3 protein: CASSLRGLAGLYEQYF. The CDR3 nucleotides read TGTGCCAGCAGTTTGAGGGGACTAGCGGGACTGTACGAGCAGTACTTC.

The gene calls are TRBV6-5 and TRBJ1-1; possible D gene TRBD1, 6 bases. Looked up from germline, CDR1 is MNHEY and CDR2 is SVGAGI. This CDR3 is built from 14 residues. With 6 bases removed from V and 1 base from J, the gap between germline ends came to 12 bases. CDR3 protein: CASSRLTGNTEAFF. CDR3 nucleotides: TGTGCCAGCAGCCGATTGACAGGGAACACTGAAGCTTTCTTT.

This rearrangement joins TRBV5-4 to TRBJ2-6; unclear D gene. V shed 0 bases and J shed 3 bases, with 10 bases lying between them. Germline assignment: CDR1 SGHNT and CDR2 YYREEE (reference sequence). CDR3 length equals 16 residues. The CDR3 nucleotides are TGTGCCAGCAGCTTGGCCCTTGGGCGTGGGGCCAACGTCCTGACTTTC. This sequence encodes CASSLALGRGANVLTF.

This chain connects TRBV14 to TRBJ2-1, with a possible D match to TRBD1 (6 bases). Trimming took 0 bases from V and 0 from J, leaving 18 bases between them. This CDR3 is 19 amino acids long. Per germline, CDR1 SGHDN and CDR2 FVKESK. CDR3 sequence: CASSQDPGAGVFSYNEQFF. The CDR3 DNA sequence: TGTGCCAGCAGCCAAGACCCAGGGGCAGGGGTTTTCTCCTACAATGAGCAGTTCTTC.

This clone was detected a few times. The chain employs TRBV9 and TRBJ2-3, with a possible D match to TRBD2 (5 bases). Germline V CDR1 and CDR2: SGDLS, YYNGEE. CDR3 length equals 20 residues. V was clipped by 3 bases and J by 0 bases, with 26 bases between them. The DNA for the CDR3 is TGTGCCAGCAGCGCCCCCCGGACTCCATCTGCCACCACTAGCACAGATACGCAGTATTTT. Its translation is CASSAPRTPSATTSTDTQYF. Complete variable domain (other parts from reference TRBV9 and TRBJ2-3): DSGVTQTPKHLITATGQRVTLRCSPRSGDLSVYWYQQSLDQGLQFLIQYYNGEERAKGNILERFSAQQFPDLHSELNLSSLELGDSALYFCASSAPRTPSATTSTDTQYFGPGTRLTVL.

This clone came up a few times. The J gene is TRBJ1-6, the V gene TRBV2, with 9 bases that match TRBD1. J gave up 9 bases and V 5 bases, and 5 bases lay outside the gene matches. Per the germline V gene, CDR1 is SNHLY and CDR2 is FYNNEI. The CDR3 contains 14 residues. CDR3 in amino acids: CASSPTGGSSPLHF. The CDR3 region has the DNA TGTGCCAGCAGTCCTACAGGGGGCTCTTCACCCCTCCACTTT.

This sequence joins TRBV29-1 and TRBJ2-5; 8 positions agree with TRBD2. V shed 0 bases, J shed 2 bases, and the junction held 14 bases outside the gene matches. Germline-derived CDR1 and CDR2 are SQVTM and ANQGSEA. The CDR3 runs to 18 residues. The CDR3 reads CSVEEVGRGPLGQETQYF. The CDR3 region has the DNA TGCAGCGTTGAAGAGGTCGGGAGGGGACCGTTGGGGCAAGAGACCCAGTACTTC.

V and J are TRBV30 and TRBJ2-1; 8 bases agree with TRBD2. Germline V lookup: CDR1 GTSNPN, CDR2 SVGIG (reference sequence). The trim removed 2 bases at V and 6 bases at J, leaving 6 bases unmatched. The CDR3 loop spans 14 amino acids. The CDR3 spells CAWSWSGRRNEQFF. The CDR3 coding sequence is TGTGCCTGGAGTTGGAGCGGGAGACGCAATGAGCAGTTCTTC. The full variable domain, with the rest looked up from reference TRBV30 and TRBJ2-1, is SQTIHQWPATLVQPVGSPLSLECTVEGTSNPNLYWYRQAAGRGLQLLFYSVGIGQISSEVPQNLSASRPQDRQFILSSKKLLLSDSGFYLCAWSWSGRRNEQFFGPGTRLTVL.

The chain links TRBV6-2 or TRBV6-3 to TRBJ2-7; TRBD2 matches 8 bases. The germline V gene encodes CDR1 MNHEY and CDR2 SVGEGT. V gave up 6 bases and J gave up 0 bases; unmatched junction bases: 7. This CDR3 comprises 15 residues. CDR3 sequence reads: CASSRSGGSSYEQYV. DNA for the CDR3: TGTGCCAGCAGCCGCAGCGGGGGCAGCTCCTACGAGCAGTACGTC.

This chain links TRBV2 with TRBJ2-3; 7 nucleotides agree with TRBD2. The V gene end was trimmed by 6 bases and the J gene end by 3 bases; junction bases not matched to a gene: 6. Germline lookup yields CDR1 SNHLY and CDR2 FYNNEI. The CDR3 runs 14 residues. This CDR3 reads CASRGPSGTDTQYF. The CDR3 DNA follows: TGTGCCAGCAGGGGCCCTAGCGGAACAGATACGCAGTATTTT.

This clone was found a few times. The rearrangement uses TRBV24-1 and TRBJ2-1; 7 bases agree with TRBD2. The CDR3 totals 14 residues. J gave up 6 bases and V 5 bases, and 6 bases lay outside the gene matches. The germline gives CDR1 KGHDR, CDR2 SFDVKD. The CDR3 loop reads CATSASSGTNEQFF. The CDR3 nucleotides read TGTGCCACCAGTGCATCTAGCGGCACCAATGAGCAGTTCTTC.

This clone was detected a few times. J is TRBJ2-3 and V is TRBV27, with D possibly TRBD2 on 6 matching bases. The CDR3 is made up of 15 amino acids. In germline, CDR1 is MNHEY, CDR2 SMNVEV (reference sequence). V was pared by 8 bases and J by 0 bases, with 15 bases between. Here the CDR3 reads CASSDPGESTDTQYF. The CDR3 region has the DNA TGTGCCAGCTCAGACCCGGGAGAGAGCACAGATACGCAGTATTTT.

The CDR3 region is CSVYRGTEAFF. The CDR3 DNA is TGCAGCGTCTATCGGGGGACTGAAGCTTTCTTT. The genes are TRBV29-1 and TRBJ1-1; TRBD1 might be the D (5 bases). Germline loops: CDR1 SQVTM, CDR2 ANQGSEA. V lost 6 bases and J lost 5, with 10 bases in between. This CDR3 comprises 11 residues.

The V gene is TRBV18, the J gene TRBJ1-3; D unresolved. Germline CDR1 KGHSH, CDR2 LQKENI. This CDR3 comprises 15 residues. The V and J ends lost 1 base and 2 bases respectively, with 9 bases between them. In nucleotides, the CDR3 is TGTGCCAGCTCACCACAGGGAGGTGCTGGAAACACCATATATTTT. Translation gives CASSPQGGAGNTIYF.

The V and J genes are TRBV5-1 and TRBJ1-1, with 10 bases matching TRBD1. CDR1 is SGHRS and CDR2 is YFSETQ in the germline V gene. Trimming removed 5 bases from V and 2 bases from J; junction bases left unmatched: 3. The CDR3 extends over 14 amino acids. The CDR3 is CASRLTGGNTEAFF. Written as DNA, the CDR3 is TGCGCCAGCAGATTGACAGGGGGCAACACTGAAGCTTTCTTT.

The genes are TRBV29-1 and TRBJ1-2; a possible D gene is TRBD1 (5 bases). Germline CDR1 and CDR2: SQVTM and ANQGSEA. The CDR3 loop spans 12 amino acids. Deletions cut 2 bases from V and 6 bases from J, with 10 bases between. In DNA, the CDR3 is TGCAGCGTTGAACGCGGGGGGGATGGCTACACCTTC. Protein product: CSVERGGDGYTF.

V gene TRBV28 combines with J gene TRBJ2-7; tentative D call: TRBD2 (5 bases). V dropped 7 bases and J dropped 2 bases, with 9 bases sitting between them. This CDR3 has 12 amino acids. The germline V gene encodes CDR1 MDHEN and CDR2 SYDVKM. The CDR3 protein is CASTSGTYEQYF. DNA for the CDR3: TGTGCCAGCACCTCCGGGACCTACGAGCAGTACTTC.

CDR3 nucleotides: TGTGCCAGCAGCTTAGGATTAGGGGCAGGGCGACAGAACACTGAAGCTTTCTTT. Translation: CASSLGLGAGRQNTEAFF. The V gene is TRBV11-2, the J gene TRBJ1-1; a possible D gene is TRBD1 (5 bases). The V gene's germline CDR1 is SGHAT and CDR2 FQNNGV. The CDR3 is made up of 18 amino acids. The V gene lost 1 base and the J gene lost 1 base, with 19 bases spanning the gap.

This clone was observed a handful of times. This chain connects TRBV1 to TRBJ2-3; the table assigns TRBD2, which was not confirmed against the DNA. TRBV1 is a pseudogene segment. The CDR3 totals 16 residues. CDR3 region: CTSNPSRAWGTDTQYF. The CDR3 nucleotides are TGCACCAGCAACCCTAGTCGAGCGTGGGGCACAGATACGCAGTATTTT.

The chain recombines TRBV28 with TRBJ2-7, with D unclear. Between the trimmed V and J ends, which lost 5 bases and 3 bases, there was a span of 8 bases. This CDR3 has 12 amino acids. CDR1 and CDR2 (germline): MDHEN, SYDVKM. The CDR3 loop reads CASSPQFYEQYF. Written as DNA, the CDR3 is TGTGCCAGCAGTCCCCAGTTCTACGAGCAGTACTTC.